The sequence of this T cell receptor beta chain was determined in a study of cytomegalovirus exposure and HLA in healthy donors. The overall study: There were around 100 million unique TCR beta sequences, drawn from about 179 million T cells, in an earlier analysis.

This clone occurred a few times. The antigen is undetermined. General study findings and limits: Previously analyzed data showed that most TCR beta V segments were productive at a frequency of about 87% or about 30%.

It was with 60 Vbeta and 13 Jbeta primers that the PCR ran. Sequencing used immunoSEQ multiplex PCR; TCRdb keeps in-frame clones, though not all of them. The data contain approximately 170,000 clones, about three quarters of them seen just once; the ten biggest clones take up around 4.6%. The sample was PBMCs. The receptor was isolated from a man between 18 and 35 years old in good health and CMV-seropositive.

The CDR3, as DNA: TGTGCCAGTAGTATTCAGTGGCAGAACACCGGGGAGCTGTTTTTT. Protein product: CASSIQWQNTGELFF. The chain employs TRBV19 and TRBJ2-2; the D is unclear. V dropped 3 bases and J dropped 1 base, with 9 bases sitting between them. The CDR3 spans 15 residues. Germline V gene data show CDR1 as LNHDA and CDR2 as SQIVND (reference sequence).